A selection of T cell receptor beta chains follows, all from one sample in a study of response to subunit inactivated influenza vaccine. MiXCR, applied by TCRdb to the RT-PCR reads, yields one record per CDR3 protein. The data contain about 580,000 distinct CDR3 sequences, 11% to 15% of them singletons. The input for sequencing was PBMCs from blood, taken roughly 12 days after vaccination. These receptors originate from a man in his fifties or sixties who received an inactivated influenza vaccine. The CDR3 runs from the conserved cysteine through the conserved F or W. Each record gives: J gene, D gene, V gene, CDR3 protein. D genes are given only for firm matches.

TRBJ2-3 | - | TRBV7-8 | CASHMGVPLSSSTDTQYF
TRBJ2-3 | TRBD2 | TRBV5-1 | CASSLEVAGETDTQYF
TRBJ1-1 | - | TRBV28 | CASSFHSGAHTEAFF
TRBJ2-7 | TRBD2 | TRBV20-1 | CSAREPSGLSSYEQYF
TRBJ2-5 | TRBD2 | TRBV29-1 | CSAGTSGKETQYF
TRBJ1-5 | - | TRBV4-3 | CASSQDPGESNQPQHF
TRBJ2-3 | - | TRBV5-6 | CASSLGGGFADTQYF
TRBJ2-3 | - | TRBV25-1 | CASLYGDTQYF
TRBJ2-7 | TRBD1 | TRBV6-2/TRBV6-3 | CASSGQSFYEQYF
TRBJ2-2 | - | TRBV18 | CASTGTIRSTGELFF
TRBJ1-2 | - | TRBV4-3 | CASSQDPYRNYGYTF
TRBJ2-3 | TRBD2 | TRBV5-1 | CASSFSGGPDTQYF
TRBJ2-7 | - | TRBV5-1 | CASSLDIEQYF
TRBJ1-1 | - | TRBV4-3 | CASSQDYPRGEGTEAFF
TRBJ1-2 | - | TRBV19 | CASSYGAYGYTF
TRBJ2-7 | - | TRBV5-6 | CASSLSAGGTFEQYF
TRBJ2-2 | TRBD1 | TRBV28 | CASSFLTGRGNTGELFF
TRBJ2-2 | TRBD2 | TRBV27 | CASRPQGRGGGELFF
TRBJ1-2 | - | TRBV5-1 | CASSLEGRTLYGYTF
TRBJ2-7 | TRBD1 | TRBV3-1 | CASSLGTGASYEQYF
TRBJ1-1 | - | TRBV27 | CASIPGQSFTEAFF
TRBJ2-7 | TRBD1 | TRBV20-1 | CSASKTGDTNEQYF
TRBJ2-5 | - | TRBV6-1 | CASGKPDQETQYF
TRBJ2-1 | TRBD2 | TRBV20-1 | CSASGMRRAGGGEQFF
TRBJ2-7 | - | TRBV29-1 | CSGGSGTPTGEQYF
TRBJ2-2 | - | TRBV2 | CASRLPGPNTGELFF
TRBJ2-5 | - | TRBV5-1 | CASSLVLSETQYF
TRBJ2-6 | - | TRBV5-1 | CASSLDNSGANVLTF
TRBJ2-2 | - | TRBV5-1 | CASSLEAGKTGELFF
TRBJ2-7 | - | TRBV20-1 | CSAREHWEQYF
TRBJ2-7 | TRBD1 | TRBV12-3/TRBV12-4 | CASSFGQGHEQYF
TRBJ1-2 | - | TRBV2 | CASSEPGHGLYQNYGYTF
TRBJ2-4 | TRBD1 | TRBV6-2/TRBV6-3 | CASSSNGQGKNIQYF
TRBJ2-7 | - | TRBV6-2/TRBV6-3 | CASSDPYEQYF
TRBJ2-2 | TRBD2 | TRBV25-1 | CASSAGGYTGELFF
TRBJ1-1 | - | TRBV28 | CASNLGAMNTEAFF
TRBJ1-2 | TRBD1 | TRBV5-1 | CASSPGQGGYYGYTF
TRBJ2-7 | - | TRBV4-1 | CASSHRSFPGYEQYF
TRBJ2-4 | - | TRBV20-1 | CSASRGSSLAKNIQYF
TRBJ2-7 | TRBD2 | TRBV9 | CASSVGLAGDEQYF
TRBJ2-3 | TRBD2 | TRBV28 | CASSFYAGIAGATDTQYF
TRBJ1-4 | - | TRBV5-1 | CASSLSARLEEKLFF
TRBJ2-3 | TRBD2 | TRBV7-2 | CASSLAGGQDTQYF
TRBJ2-7 | - | TRBV29-1 | CSVAVATSSEQYF
TRBJ2-7 | TRBD1 | TRBV10-3 | CARSRDRDYEQYF
TRBJ2-1 | - | TRBV5-6 | CASFRDYNEQFF
TRBJ2-4 | TRBD2 | TRBV3-1 | CASSRDPRLAVSLQNF
TRBJ2-5 | - | TRBV10-3 | CAIGGMGKTQYF
TRBJ2-1 | TRBD2 | TRBV24-1 | CATSDAGGVAYNEQFF
TRBJ1-3 | TRBD1 | TRBV4-2 | CASSQFRPGQIRGNTIYF
TRBJ2-7 | TRBD2 | TRBV28 | CASSTSGRAPYEQYF
TRBJ1-5 | - | TRBV5-5 | CASSFGTLFNQPQHF